A selection of T cell receptor beta chains follows, all from one sample in a study of blood T cell repertoires in COVID-19. The assay was immunoSEQ multiplex PCR, and TCRdb's table has in-frame clones only and misses some. This table has under 200,000 clones, 80% appearing once. Sequenced: peripheral blood. The receptors were sampled from an older man with active or convalescent COVID-19. Both conserved end residues are part of each CDR3. D genes are given only for firm matches. Rows give clone size only sometimes, using once, few, many, or a class for an expanded clone.

V gene,J gene,D gene,clone size,CDR3 DNA,CDR3 protein
TRBV30,TRBJ1-5,NA,NA,TGTGCCTGGAGTAGGCGTCGGGAAAATCAGCCCCAGCATTTT,CAWSRRRENQPQHF
TRBV27,TRBJ2-7,TRBD1,NA,TGTGCCACCTGCCCTGGGACAGGGTACTACGAGCAGTACTTC,CATCPGTGYYEQYF
TRBV7-9,TRBJ2-7,TRBD1,NA,TGTGCCAGCAGCGTCACAGGGGTCAGCTCCTACGAGCAGTACTTC,CASSVTGVSSYEQYF
TRBV2,TRBJ1-1,NA,NA,TGTGCCAGCACCTCTGGAGGGTTGAACACTGAAGCTTTCTTT,CASTSGGLNTEAFF
TRBV19,TRBJ2-2,TRBD2,NA,TGTGCCAGTAACCCCCTTCGCGGGGGGCAGGTCGGGGAGCTGTTTTTT,CASNPLRGGQVGELFF
TRBV9,TRBJ2-7,TRBD1,NA,TGTGCCAGCGGGACAGGGGGCTACGAGCAGTACTTC,CASGTGGYEQYF
TRBV30,TRBJ1-2,NA,NA,TGTGCCTGGACCGATACGTGGGGGCGCGGTTTCGCTAACTATGGCTACACCTTC,CAWTDTWGRGFANYGYTF
TRBV3-1/TRBV3-2,TRBJ2-6,NA,NA,TGTGCCAGCAGCCTCTCCGGGGGGCGCAACGTCCTGACTTTC,CASSLSGGRNVLTF
TRBV14,TRBJ2-7,NA,NA,TGTGCCAGCAGCCCAGTTGGGCCTTCCTACGAGCAGTACTTC,CASSPVGPSYEQYF
TRBV25-1,TRBJ1-1,NA,few,TGTGCCAGCAGTCGGGTACCGGGGGGCCGAGCTTTCTTT,CASSRVPGGRAFF
TRBV11-3,TRBJ2-3,TRBD1,once,TGTGCCAGCAGCCCAGGGACAGATCAGACCACAGATACGCAGTATTTT,CASSPGTDQTTDTQYF
TRBV5-1,TRBJ1-5,NA,NA,TGCGCCAGCAGCTTAAATGACGGCGGGCCCCAGCATTTT,CASSLNDGGPQHF
TRBV2,TRBJ1-2,TRBD1,NA,TGTGCCATCGGGGTTTCGGGGGGACAGGGGGCCAGAGGCTACACCTTC,CAIGVSGGQGARGYTF
TRBV7-8,TRBJ2-7,NA,NA,TGTGCCAGCAGCTTAAACGCCGCGGGGATCGGCTACGAGCAGTACTTC,CASSLNAAGIGYEQYF
TRBV30,TRBJ2-3,TRBD2,NA,TGTGCCTGGAGTGTCCCAAGCGGGGCCAGGTTAGATACGCAGTATTTT,CAWSVPSGARLDTQYF
TRBV30,TRBJ1-2,NA,NA,TGTGCCTGGAGTGTACTAGGGCCCTATGGCTACACCTTC,CAWSVLGPYGYTF
TRBV4-3,TRBJ2-2,NA,NA,TGCGCCAGCAGCCACGAACGGAGGGGGCCCACCGGGGAGCTGTTTTTT,CASSHERRGPTGELFF
TRBV5-1,TRBJ2-7,TRBD2,once,TGCGCCAGCAGCTTGGCCAGCGGACTAGCGGGGCACTACGAGCAGTACTTC,CASSLASGLAGHYEQYF
TRBV29-1,TRBJ1-2,NA,NA,TGCAGCGGAGGTTTGCTCCTCGATGGCTACACCTTC,CSGGLLLDGYTF
TRBV6-5,TRBJ2-1,TRBD2,NA,TGTGCCGAGGGTCCTAGCGGGAGGAATGAGCAGTTCTTC,CAEGPSGRNEQFF
TRBV5-1,TRBJ2-5,TRBD1,NA,TGCGCCAGCAGCTCCTCGGGACAGCAAGAGACCCAGTACTTC,CASSSSGQQETQYF
TRBV7-2,TRBJ2-5,TRBD2,NA,TGTGCCAGCGGGACTAGCGGGGTTGAGACCCAGTACTTC,CASGTSGVETQYF
TRBV10-3,TRBJ2-7,TRBD2,NA,TGTGCCATCAGTGACCAAAGGACTAGCGCCTACGAGCAGTACTTC,CAISDQRTSAYEQYF
TRBV2,TRBJ2-7,TRBD2,NA,TGTGCCAGCCGTCGACTAGCGGGAGTTGGGGTCGAGCAGTACTTC,CASRRLAGVGVEQYF
TRBV30,TRBJ1-2,TRBD1,NA,TGTGCCCAAGATAGGGACAGGGGGAATTACGGCTACACCTTC,CAQDRDRGNYGYTF
TRBV18,TRBJ1-1,NA,NA,TGTGCCAGCTCACCGGCCGTGGCGGGTTTCGCTGAAGCTTTCTTT,CASSPAVAGFAEAFF
TRBV30,TRBJ1-5,NA,NA,TGTGCCTGGAGTAGGGGATTTGGTCAGCCCCAGCATTTT,CAWSRGFGQPQHF